Listed below are T cell receptor beta chains from one sample, sequenced in a study of monozygotic twins with inflammatory bowel disease. TCRdb processed the 5' RACE reads again and assigns one entry to each CDR3 protein, with no DNA. The sample has roughly 330,000 distinct CDR3 sequences, and its top ten clones hold 2% to 2.5%. Sequencing used blood. These receptors all come from a human donor with ulcerative colitis or Crohn's disease, or a healthy co-twin of an affected twin (not recorded which). CDR3s include the opening cysteine and the closing phenylalanine or tryptophan. Fields, in order: V gene, CDR3 length, J gene, CDR3 protein.

v_call: TRBV28
cdr3_length: 18
j_call: TRBJ2-2
cdr3_aa: CASSFFSRTGGYTGELFF

v_call: TRBV5-1
cdr3_length: 13
j_call: TRBJ2-4
cdr3_aa: CASSRVGGDIQYF

v_call: TRBV30
cdr3_length: 11
j_call: TRBJ2-2
cdr3_aa: CAWTGGGELFF

v_call: TRBV10-3
cdr3_length: 14
j_call: TRBJ2-5
cdr3_aa: CATKVQGAEETQYF

v_call: TRBV20-1
cdr3_length: 16
j_call: TRBJ1-4
cdr3_aa: CSARTRGTGGSEKLFF

v_call: TRBV7-9
cdr3_length: 15
j_call: TRBJ2-7
cdr3_aa: CASSSSGGVGAEQYF

v_call: TRBV30
cdr3_length: 11
j_call: TRBJ1-1
cdr3_aa: CAWSVGTEAFF

v_call: TRBV4-1
cdr3_length: 15
j_call: TRBJ2-3
cdr3_aa: CASSQGRGATDTQYF

v_call: TRBV6-5
cdr3_length: 15
j_call: TRBJ1-6
cdr3_aa: CASSYSGQTNSPLHF

v_call: TRBV5-1
cdr3_length: 15
j_call: TRBJ1-4
cdr3_aa: CASRVGSSTDEKLFF

v_call: TRBV7-2
cdr3_length: 13
j_call: TRBJ2-1
cdr3_aa: CASSLNAFVGQFF

v_call: TRBV5-6
cdr3_length: 16
j_call: TRBJ2-5
cdr3_aa: CASTIIAGTEQETQYF

v_call: TRBV7-6
cdr3_length: 18
j_call: TRBJ1-3
cdr3_aa: CASSLVSKYGKGANTIYF

v_call: TRBV7-2
cdr3_length: 14
j_call: TRBJ2-7
cdr3_aa: CASSLILGSYEQYF

v_call: TRBV6-2/TRBV6-3
cdr3_length: 14
j_call: TRBJ2-7
cdr3_aa: CATRPSAGGLWQYF

v_call: TRBV20-1
cdr3_length: 14
j_call: TRBJ2-2
cdr3_aa: CSAPQTSNTGELFF

v_call: TRBV10-3
cdr3_length: 15
j_call: TRBJ1-3
cdr3_aa: CAISERVFSGNTIYF

v_call: TRBV12-3/TRBV12-4
cdr3_length: 14
j_call: TRBJ1-2
cdr3_aa: CASSPTSRVGGYTF

v_call: TRBV7-2
cdr3_length: 14
j_call: TRBJ2-5
cdr3_aa: CASSVSRGQETQYF

v_call: TRBV7-2
cdr3_length: 17
j_call: TRBJ2-4
cdr3_aa: CASSLAGRSGGTNIQYF

v_call: TRBV10-3
cdr3_length: 14
j_call: TRBJ1-3
cdr3_aa: CATSGQISGNTIYF

v_call: TRBV19
cdr3_length: 15
j_call: TRBJ2-5
cdr3_aa: CASSRRDRKQETQYF

v_call: TRBV20-1
cdr3_length: 13
j_call: TRBJ2-7
cdr3_aa: CSAPGTVTYEQYF

v_call: TRBV3-1
cdr3_length: 16
j_call: TRBJ2-7
cdr3_aa: CASSKRGGTASYEQYF

v_call: TRBV20-1
cdr3_length: 15
j_call: TRBJ1-1
cdr3_aa: CSARGRGDRDTEAFF

v_call: TRBV6-5
cdr3_length: 13
j_call: TRBJ1-2
cdr3_aa: CASRLRDFYGYTF

v_call: TRBV20-1
cdr3_length: 15
j_call: TRBJ2-1
cdr3_aa: CSVPKPWNHYNEQFF

v_call: TRBV4-1
cdr3_length: 14
j_call: TRBJ1-5
cdr3_aa: CASSQTDRSSPQHF

v_call: TRBV7-3
cdr3_length: 14
j_call: TRBJ2-3
cdr3_aa: CASSPTSGGDTQYF

v_call: TRBV29-1
cdr3_length: 12
j_call: TRBJ1-1
cdr3_aa: CSVKGYLAEAFF

v_call: TRBV5-1
cdr3_length: 15
j_call: TRBJ2-1
cdr3_aa: CASSQGQGGNNEQFF

v_call: TRBV7-9
cdr3_length: 13
j_call: TRBJ2-2
cdr3_aa: CASSLPNTGELFF

v_call: TRBV5-5
cdr3_length: 12
j_call: TRBJ2-7
cdr3_aa: CASSLGVGEQYF

v_call: TRBV7-2
cdr3_length: 17
j_call: TRBJ2-2
cdr3_aa: CASSPRAGTGWTGELFF

v_call: TRBV27
cdr3_length: 15
j_call: TRBJ2-1
cdr3_aa: CASTPGTSAYNEQFF

v_call: TRBV20-1
cdr3_length: 14
j_call: TRBJ2-3
cdr3_aa: CSARGPGATDTQYF